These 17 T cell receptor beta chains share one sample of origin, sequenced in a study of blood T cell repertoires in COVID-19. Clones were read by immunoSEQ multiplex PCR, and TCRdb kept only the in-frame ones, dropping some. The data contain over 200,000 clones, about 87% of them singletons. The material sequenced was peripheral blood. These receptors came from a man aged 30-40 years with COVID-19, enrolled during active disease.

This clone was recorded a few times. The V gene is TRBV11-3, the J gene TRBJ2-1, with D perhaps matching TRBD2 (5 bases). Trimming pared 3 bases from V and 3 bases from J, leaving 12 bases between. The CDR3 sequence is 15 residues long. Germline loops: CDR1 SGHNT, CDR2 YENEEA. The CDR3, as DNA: TGTGCCAGCAGCTTCAGTGACGGACTCTACAATGAGCAGTTCTTC. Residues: CASSFSDGLYNEQFF.

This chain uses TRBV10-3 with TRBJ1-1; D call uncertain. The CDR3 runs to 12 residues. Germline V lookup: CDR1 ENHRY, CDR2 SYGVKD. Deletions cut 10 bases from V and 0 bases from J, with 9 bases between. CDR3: CATNRLNTEAFF. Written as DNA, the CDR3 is TGTGCCACCAACCGGTTGAACACTGAAGCTTTCTTT.

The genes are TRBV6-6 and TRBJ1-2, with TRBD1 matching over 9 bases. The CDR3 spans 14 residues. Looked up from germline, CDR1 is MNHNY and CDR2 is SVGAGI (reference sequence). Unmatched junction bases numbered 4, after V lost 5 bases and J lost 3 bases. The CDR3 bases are TGTGCCAGCAGTGGGACAGGGTTCGACTATGGCTACACCTTC. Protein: CASSGTGFDYGYTF.

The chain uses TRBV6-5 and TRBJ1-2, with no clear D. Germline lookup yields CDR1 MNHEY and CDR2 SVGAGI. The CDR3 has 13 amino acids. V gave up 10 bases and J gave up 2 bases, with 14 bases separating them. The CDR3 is CATLGRTNYGYTF. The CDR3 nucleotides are TGTGCCACCTTGGGGAGGACCAACTATGGCTACACCTTC.

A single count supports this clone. The CDR3 region has the DNA TGTGCCAGCCGGAGGGGCGGGTCGAACACCGGGGAGCTGTTTTTT. It specifies CASRRGGSNTGELFF. The V and J genes are TRBV7-2 and TRBJ2-2, with a tentative D call TRBD2 (6 bases). Per the germline V gene, CDR1 is SGHTA and CDR2 is FQGNSA. V was shortened by 8 bases and J by 0 bases, with 13 bases between the two germline ends. The CDR3 covers 15 residues.

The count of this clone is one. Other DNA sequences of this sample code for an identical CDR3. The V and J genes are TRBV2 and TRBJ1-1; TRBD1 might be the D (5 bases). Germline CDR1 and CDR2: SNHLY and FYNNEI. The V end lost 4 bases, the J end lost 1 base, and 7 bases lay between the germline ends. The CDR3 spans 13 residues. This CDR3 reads CASSAQGNTEAFF. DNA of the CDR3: TGTGCCAGCAGTGCGCAGGGGAACACTGAAGCTTTCTTT.

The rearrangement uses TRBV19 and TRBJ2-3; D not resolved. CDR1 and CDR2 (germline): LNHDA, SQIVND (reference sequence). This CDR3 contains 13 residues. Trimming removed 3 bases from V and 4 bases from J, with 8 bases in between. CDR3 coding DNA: TGTGCCAGTAGTATTAACAGTCCAGATACGCAGTATTTT. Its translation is CASSINSPDTQYF. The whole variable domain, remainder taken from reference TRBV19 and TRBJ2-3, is DGGITQSPKYLFRKEGQNVTLSCEQNLNHDAMYWYRQDPGQGLRLIYYSQIVNDFQKGDIAEGYSVSREKKESFPLTVTSAQKNPTAFYLCASSINSPDTQYFGPGTRLTVL.

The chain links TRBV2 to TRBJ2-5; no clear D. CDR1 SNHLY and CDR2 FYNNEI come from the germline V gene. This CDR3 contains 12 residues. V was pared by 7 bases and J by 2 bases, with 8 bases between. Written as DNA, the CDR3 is TGTGCCAGCACTATAGCTCAAGAGACCCAGTACTTC. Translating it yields CASTIAQETQYF.

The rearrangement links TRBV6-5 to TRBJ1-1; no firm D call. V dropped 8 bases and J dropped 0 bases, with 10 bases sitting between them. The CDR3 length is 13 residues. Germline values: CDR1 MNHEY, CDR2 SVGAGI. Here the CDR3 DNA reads TGTGCCAGCGGCCGATTAATGAACACTGAAGCTTTCTTT. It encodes CASGRLMNTEAFF.

CDR3 protein: CASSSGTGHTGELFF. The CDR3 nucleotides read TGTGCCAGCAGCTCCGGGACAGGACACACCGGGGAGCTGTTTTTT. The rearrangement links TRBV7-9 to TRBJ2-2; 8 nucleotides line up with TRBD1. The V gene end was trimmed by 4 bases and the J gene end by 3 bases; junction bases not matched to a gene: 4. CDR3 length: 15 amino acids. The germline V gene encodes CDR1 SEHNR and CDR2 FQNEAQ (reference sequence).

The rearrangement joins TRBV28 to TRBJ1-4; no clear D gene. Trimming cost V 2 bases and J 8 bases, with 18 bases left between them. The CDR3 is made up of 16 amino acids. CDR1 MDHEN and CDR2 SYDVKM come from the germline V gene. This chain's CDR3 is CASSLTPPGGREKLFF. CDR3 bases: TGTGCCAGCAGTTTAACGCCCCCCGGTGGCAGGGAAAAACTGTTTTTT.

The CDR3 spells CASSPPELSNTEAFF. CDR3 bases: TGTGCCAGCTCACCACCTGAGTTATCAAACACTGAAGCTTTCTTT. J is TRBJ1-1 and V is TRBV18; D remains ambiguous. The CDR3 totals 15 residues. V was shortened by 0 bases and J by 2 bases, with 10 bases between the two germline ends. Looked up from germline, CDR1 is KGHSH and CDR2 is LQKENI.

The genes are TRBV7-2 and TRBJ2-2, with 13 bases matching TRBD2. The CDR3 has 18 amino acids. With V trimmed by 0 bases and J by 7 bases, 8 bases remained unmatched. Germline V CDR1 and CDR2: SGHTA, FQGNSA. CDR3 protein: CASSLALLAGGSSGELFF. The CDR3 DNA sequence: TGTGCCAGCAGCTTAGCCCTACTAGCGGGGGGGAGTAGCGGGGAGCTGTTTTTT. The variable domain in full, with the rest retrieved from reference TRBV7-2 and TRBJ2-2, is GAGVSQSPSNKVTEKGKDVELRCDPISGHTALYWYRQSLGQGLEFLIYFQGNSAPDKSGLPSDRFSAERTGGSVSTLTIQRTQQEDSAVYLCASSLALLAGGSSGELFFGEGSRLTVL.

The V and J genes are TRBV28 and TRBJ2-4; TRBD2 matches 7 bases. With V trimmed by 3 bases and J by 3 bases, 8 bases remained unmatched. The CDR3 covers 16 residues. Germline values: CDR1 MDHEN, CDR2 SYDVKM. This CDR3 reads CASSLGLADHKNIQYF. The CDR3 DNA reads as TGTGCCAGCAGTTTGGGGCTAGCGGACCACAAAAACATTCAGTACTTC.

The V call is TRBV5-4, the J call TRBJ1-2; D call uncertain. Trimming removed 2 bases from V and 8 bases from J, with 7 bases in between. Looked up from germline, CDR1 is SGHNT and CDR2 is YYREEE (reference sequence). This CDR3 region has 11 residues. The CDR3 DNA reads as TGTGCCAGCAGCTTTCAGTCGGGCTACACCTTC. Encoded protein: CASSFQSGYTF. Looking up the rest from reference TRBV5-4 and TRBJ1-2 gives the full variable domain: ETGVTQSPTHLIKTRGQQVTLRCSSQSGHNTVSWYQQALGQGPQFIFQYYREEENGRGNFPPRFSGLQFPNYSSELNVNALELDDSALYLCASSFQSGYTFGSGTRLTVV.

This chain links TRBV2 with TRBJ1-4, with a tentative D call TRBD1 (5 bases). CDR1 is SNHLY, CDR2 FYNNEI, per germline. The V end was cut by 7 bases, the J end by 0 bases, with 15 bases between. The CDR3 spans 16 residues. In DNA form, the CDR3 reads TGTGCCAGCATGCTGGACGGGGGGGCAACTAATGAAAAACTGTTTTTT. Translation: CASMLDGGATNEKLFF.

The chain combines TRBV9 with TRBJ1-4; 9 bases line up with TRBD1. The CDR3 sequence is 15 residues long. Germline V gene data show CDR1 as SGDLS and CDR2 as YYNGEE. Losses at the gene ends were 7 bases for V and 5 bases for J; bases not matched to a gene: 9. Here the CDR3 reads CASAPPGTGNEKLFF. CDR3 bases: TGTGCCAGCGCTCCCCCCGGGACAGGGAATGAAAAACTGTTTTTT.